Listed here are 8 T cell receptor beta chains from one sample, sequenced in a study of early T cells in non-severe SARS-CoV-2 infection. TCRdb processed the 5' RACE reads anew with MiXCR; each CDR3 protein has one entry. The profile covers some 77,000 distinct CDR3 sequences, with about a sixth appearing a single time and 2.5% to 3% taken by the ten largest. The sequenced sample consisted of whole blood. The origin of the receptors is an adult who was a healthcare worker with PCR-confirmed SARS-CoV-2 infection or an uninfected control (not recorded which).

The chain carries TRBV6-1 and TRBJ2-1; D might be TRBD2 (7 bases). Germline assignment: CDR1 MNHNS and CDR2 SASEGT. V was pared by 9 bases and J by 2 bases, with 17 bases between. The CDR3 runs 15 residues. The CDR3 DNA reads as TGTGCCAGTAACCGGGGGGCAAGTCCCTACAATGAGCAGTTCTTC. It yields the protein CASNRGASPYNEQFF.

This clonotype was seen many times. This chain's CDR3 is CASSPRVEGGEQFF. CDR3 nucleotides: TGTGCCAGCAGTCCCCGTGTTGAGGGTGGGGAGCAGTTCTTC. The rearrangement joins TRBV28 to TRBJ2-1; TRBD2 might be the D (5 bases). CDR1 is MDHEN, CDR2 SYDVKM, per germline. The CDR3 length is 14 residues. The V end was cut by 5 bases, the J end by 10 bases, with 18 bases between.

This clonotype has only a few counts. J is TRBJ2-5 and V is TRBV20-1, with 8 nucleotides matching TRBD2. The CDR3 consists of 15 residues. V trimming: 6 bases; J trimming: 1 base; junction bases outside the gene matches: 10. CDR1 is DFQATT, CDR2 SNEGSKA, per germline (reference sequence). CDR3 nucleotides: TGCAGTGCCCCCGACGGGGGGGCGATCCAAGAGACCCAGTACTTC. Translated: CSAPDGGAIQETQYF.

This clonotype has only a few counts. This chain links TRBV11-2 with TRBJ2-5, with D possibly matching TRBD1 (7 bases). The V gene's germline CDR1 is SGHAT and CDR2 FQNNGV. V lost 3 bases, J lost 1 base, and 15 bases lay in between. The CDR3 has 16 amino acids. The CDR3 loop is CASSLQGGATQETQYF. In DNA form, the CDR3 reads TGTGCCAGCAGCTTGCAGGGGGGCGCGACCCAAGAGACCCAGTACTTC.

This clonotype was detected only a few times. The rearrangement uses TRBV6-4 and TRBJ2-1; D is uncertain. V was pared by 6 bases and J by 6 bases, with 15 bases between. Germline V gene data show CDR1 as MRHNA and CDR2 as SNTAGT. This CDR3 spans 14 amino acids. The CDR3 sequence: CASSAGPTANEQFF. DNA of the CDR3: TGTGCCAGCAGCGCCGGGCCGACGGCCAATGAGCAGTTCTTC.

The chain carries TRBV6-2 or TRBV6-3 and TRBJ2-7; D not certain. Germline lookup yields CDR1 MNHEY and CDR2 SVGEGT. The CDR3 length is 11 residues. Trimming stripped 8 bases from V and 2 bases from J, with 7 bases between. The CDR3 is CASGPTYEQYF. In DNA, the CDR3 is TGTGCCAGCGGGCCCACCTACGAGCAGTACTTC.

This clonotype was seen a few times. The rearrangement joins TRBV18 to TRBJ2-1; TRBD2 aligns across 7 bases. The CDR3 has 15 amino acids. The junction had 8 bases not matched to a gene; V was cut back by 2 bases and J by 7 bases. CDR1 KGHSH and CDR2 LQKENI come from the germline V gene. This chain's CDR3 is CASSPVGGRRNEQFF. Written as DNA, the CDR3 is TGTGCCAGCTCACCAGTGGGCGGGAGAAGGAATGAGCAGTTCTTC.

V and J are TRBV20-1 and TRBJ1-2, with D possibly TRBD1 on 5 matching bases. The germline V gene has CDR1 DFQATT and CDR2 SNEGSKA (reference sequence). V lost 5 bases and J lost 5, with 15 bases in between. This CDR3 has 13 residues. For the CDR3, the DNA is TGCAGTGCTTCTCGCGGAGGGACTTATGGCTACACCTTC. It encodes CSASRGGTYGYTF.